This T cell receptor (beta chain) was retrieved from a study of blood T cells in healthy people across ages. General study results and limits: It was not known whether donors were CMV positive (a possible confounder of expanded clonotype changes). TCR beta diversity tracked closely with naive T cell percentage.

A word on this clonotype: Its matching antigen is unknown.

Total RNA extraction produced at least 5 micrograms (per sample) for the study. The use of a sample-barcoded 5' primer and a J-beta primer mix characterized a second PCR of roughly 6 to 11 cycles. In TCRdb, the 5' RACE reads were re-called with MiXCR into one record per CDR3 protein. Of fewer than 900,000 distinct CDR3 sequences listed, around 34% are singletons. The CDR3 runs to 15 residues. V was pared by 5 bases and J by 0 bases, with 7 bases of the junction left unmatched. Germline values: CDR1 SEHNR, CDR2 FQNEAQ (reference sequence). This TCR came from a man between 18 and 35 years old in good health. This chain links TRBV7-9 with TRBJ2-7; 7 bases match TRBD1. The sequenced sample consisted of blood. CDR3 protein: CASSDSDRSSYEQYF. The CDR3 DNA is TGTGCCAGCAGCGACTCGGACAGGAGCTCCTACGAGCAGTACTTC. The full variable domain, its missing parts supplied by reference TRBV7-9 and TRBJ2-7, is DTGVSQNPRHKITKRGQNVTFRCDPISEHNRLYWYRQTLGQGPEFLTYFQNEAQLEKSRLLSDRFSAERPKGSFSTLEIQRTEQGDSAMYLCASSDSDRSSYEQYFGPGTRLTVT.